Below are 28 T cell receptor beta chains sequenced from a single sample in a study of T cell responses to AZD1222 COVID-19 vaccine. Clones were read by immunoSEQ multiplex PCR, and TCRdb kept only the in-frame ones, dropping some. Altogether 150,000 or so clones are present, roughly nine tenths being singletons, with the ten largest covering under 4%. The source material was peripheral blood, sampled 28 days after the second AZD1222 dose. These receptors were collected from an adult who received the AZD1222 COVID-19 vaccine.

This clone has just one count. The chain is built from TRBV28 and TRBJ1-1; maybe TRBD1 (6 bases). V was pared by 4 bases and J by 3 bases, with 21 bases between. This CDR3 region has 17 residues. The germline gives CDR1 MDHEN, CDR2 SYDVKM. DNA of the CDR3: TGTGCCAGCAGTTCCTTTATCAAGGGGGGGCCACACACTGAAGCTTTCTTT. This translates into CASSSFIKGGPHTEAFF. The full variable domain, rest sourced from reference TRBV28 and TRBJ1-1, is DVKVTQSSRYLVKRTGEKVFLECVQDMDHENMFWYRQDPGLGLRLIYFSYDVKMKEKGDIPEGYSVSREKKERFSLILESASTNQTSMYLCASSSFIKGGPHTEAFFGQGTRLTVV.

The chain carries TRBV5-4 and TRBJ1-2, with TRBD1 matching 7 bases. Germline-derived CDR1 and CDR2 are SGHNT and YYREEE (reference sequence). CDR3 length: 14 amino acids. The ends lost 4 bases at V and 4 bases at J; junction bases unmatched: 7. The CDR3 protein is CASSPGGAAYGYTF. The CDR3 nucleotides read TGTGCCAGCAGCCCAGGGGGGGCCGCCTATGGCTACACCTTC. The variable domain in full, completed from reference TRBV5-4 and TRBJ1-2, reads ETGVTQSPTHLIKTRGQQVTLRCSSQSGHNTVSWYQQALGQGPQFIFQYYREEENGRGNFPPRFSGLQFPNYSSELNVNALELDDSALYLCASSPGGAAYGYTFGSGTRLTVV.

CDR3 sequence reads: CASGRTEGSEAFF. As DNA, the CDR3 is TGTGCCAGCGGAAGGACAGAGGGCTCTGAAGCTTTCTTT. The rearrangement links TRBV6-4 to TRBJ1-1, with a weak D call TRBD1 (6 bases). The V gene lost 8 bases and the J gene lost 6 bases, with 16 bases spanning the gap. CDR3 length: 13 amino acids. Per the germline V gene, CDR1 is MRHNA and CDR2 is SNTAGT.

This chain uses TRBV3-1 (or the pseudogene TRBV3-2) with TRBJ2-3; TRBD2 aligns across 12 bases. CDR3 length equals 15 residues. J lost 4 bases, V lost 7 bases, and 6 bases had no gene match. Germline CDR1 reads LGHDT; CDR2 reads YNNKEL (reference sequence). Here the CDR3 reads CASTHLAGGPDTQYF. CDR3 in DNA: TGTGCCAGCACACATCTAGCGGGGGGGCCAGATACGCAGTATTTT.

The gene calls are TRBV5-6 and TRBJ1-2; possibly TRBD1 for D (6 bases). CDR1 and CDR2 (germline): SGHDT, YYEEEE. Trimming removed 2 bases from V and 8 bases from J, with 19 bases in between. The CDR3 has 15 amino acids. CDR3 region: CASSFPEAGARGYTF. The DNA of the CDR3 is TGTGCCAGCAGCTTCCCCGAGGCGGGGGCGAGAGGCTACACCTTC.

The chain recombines TRBV18 with TRBJ2-3, with 9 nucleotides matching TRBD2. V lost 3 bases and J lost 5; bases outside the gene matches: 6. Germline V gene lookup returns CDR1 KGHSH and CDR2 LQKENI. This CDR3 spans 15 amino acids. The CDR3 reads CASSPGGGAIDTQYF. The CDR3 coding sequence is TGTGCCAGCTCACCCGGCGGGGGGGCAATAGATACGCAGTATTTT.

The CDR3 DNA sequence: TGTGCCCGGGGGGCCCCCTATGGCTACACCTTC. Translated: CARGAPYGYTF. The V and J genes are TRBV30 and TRBJ1-2; TRBD1 might be the D (6 bases). Between the trimmed V and J ends, which lost 8 bases and 4 bases, there was a span of 11 bases. This CDR3 spans 11 amino acids. CDR1 and CDR2 (germline): GTSNPN, SVGIG (reference sequence). Drawing the rest from reference TRBV30 and TRBJ1-2, the complete variable domain is SQTIHQWPATLVQPVGSPLSLECTVEGTSNPNLYWYRQAAGRGLQLLFYSVGIGQISSEVPQNLSASRPQDRQFILSSKKLLLSDSGFYLCARGAPYGYTFGSGTRLTVV.

About this clone itself: Other DNA sequences within the sample encode an identical CDR3. The chain links TRBV18 to TRBJ1-3; the D is unclear. The CDR3 totals 15 residues. Germline assignment: CDR1 KGHSH and CDR2 LQKENI. V lost 0 bases, J lost 0 bases, and 6 bases lay in between. As DNA, the CDR3 is TGTGCCAGCTCACCACCCGGGGTCTCTGGAAACACCATATATTTT. Translated: CASSPPGVSGNTIYF.

J is TRBJ1-5 and V is TRBV10-3; D unresolved. CDR3 length equals 14 residues. The V gene lost 2 bases and the J gene lost 4 bases, with 9 bases spanning the gap. Germline V gene sequence: CDR1 ENHRY, CDR2 SYGVKD. The CDR3 DNA sequence: TGTGCCATCAGTGAGAGGCCGTTTAATCAGCCCCAGCATTTT. Translating gives CAISERPFNQPQHF.

The V and J genes are TRBV18 and TRBJ1-1; D is uncertain. V dropped 4 bases and J dropped 6 bases, with 12 bases sitting between them. The CDR3 length is 13 residues. Looked up from germline, CDR1 is KGHSH and CDR2 is LQKENI. CDR3 protein: CASSQKTEAEAFF. DNA for the CDR3: TGTGCCAGCTCACAGAAAACGGAAGCTGAAGCTTTCTTT.

Turning to this clone: Other DNA sequences of this sample code for an identical CDR3. V usage is TRBV12-3 or TRBV12-4 and J usage is TRBJ1-1; D perhaps matches TRBD1 (6 bases). This CDR3 spans 13 amino acids. Trimming removed 3 bases from V and 5 bases from J, with 10 bases in between. CDR3 DNA: TGTGCCAGCAGTTTTGGGGGCGGGACTGAAGCTTTCTTT. Translation: CASSFGGGTEAFF.

The rearrangement uses TRBV6-5 and TRBJ2-7; 10 bases fit TRBD1. V shed 6 bases, J shed 4 bases, and the junction held 6 bases outside the gene matches. The CDR3 is 14 amino acids. Per germline, CDR1 MNHEY and CDR2 SVGAGI. The CDR3 DNA reads as TGTGCCAGCAGCCCCGGACAGGGGGAGTACGAGCAGTACTTC. This sequence encodes CASSPGQGEYEQYF.

The chain carries TRBV15 and TRBJ2-7; D is perhaps TRBD1 or TRBD2 (5 bases each). This CDR3 comprises 12 residues. The V end was cut by 3 bases, the J end by 3 bases, with 6 bases between. The V gene's germline CDR1 is LNHNV and CDR2 YYDKDF (reference sequence). The CDR3 nucleotides read TGTGCCACCAGCAGGAGGGGCTACGAGCAGTACTTC. This sequence encodes CATSRRGYEQYF.

CDR3 sequence (DNA): TGTGCCAGCAGGGGGGACCGAAGCTCCTACAATGAGCAGTTCTTC. Protein product: CASRGDRSSYNEQFF. The J gene is TRBJ2-1, the V gene TRBV3-1 (or the pseudogene TRBV3-2); the D call may be TRBD1 or TRBD2 (5 bases each). Germline V gives CDR1 LGHDT, CDR2 YNNKEL (reference sequence). The CDR3 runs to 15 residues. Trimming removed 6 bases from V and 0 bases from J, with 12 bases in between.

The chain couples TRBV5-1 to TRBJ2-3; D perhaps matches TRBD2 (6 bases). The CDR3 loop spans 15 amino acids. CDR1 is SGHRS and CDR2 is YFSETQ in the germline V gene. With 0 bases removed from V and 6 bases from J, the gap between germline ends came to 14 bases. This CDR3 is CASSLVGRTSDTQYF. The CDR3 region has the DNA TGCGCCAGCAGCTTGGTTGGGAGGACATCGGATACGCAGTATTTT.

This chain connects TRBV5-4 to TRBJ2-7, with 9 bases fitting TRBD1. The CDR3 has 15 amino acids. CDR1 is SGHNT and CDR2 is YYREEE in the germline V gene (reference sequence). Trimming cost V 4 bases and J 5 bases; bases outside gene matches: 10. DNA of the CDR3: TGTGCCAGCAGCCCCCGACAGGGGGTAGTGGACGAGCAGTACTTC. Encoded protein: CASSPRQGVVDEQYF.

This chain joins TRBV7-3 and TRBJ1-6; no clear D. Germline assignment: CDR1 SGHTA and CDR2 FQGTGA. This CDR3 spans 12 amino acids. The CDR3 DNA is TGTGGGGGAAGATCGGCTAATTCACCCCTCCACTTT. Amino acids: CGGRSANSPLHF.

The chain joins TRBV7-9 to TRBJ2-1; D is unresolved. CDR1 and CDR2 from the germline V gene are SEHNR and FQNEAQ (reference sequence). The V end lost 2 bases, the J end lost 8 bases, and 10 bases lay between the germline ends. The CDR3 runs to 13 residues. The DNA of the CDR3 is TGTGCCAGCAGCTTATTTGAGAACCATGAGCAGTTCTTC. Its protein is CASSLFENHEQFF.

The V and J genes are TRBV3-1 (or the pseudogene TRBV3-2) and TRBJ1-2; 7 positions match TRBD1. The CDR3 length is 13 residues. Germline values: CDR1 LGHDT, CDR2 YNNKEL (reference sequence). Trimming took 1 base from V and 7 from J; bases not matched to a gene: 3. The CDR3 here is CASSQAGQFGYTF. CDR3 nucleotides: TGTGCCAGCAGCCAAGCGGGACAGTTTGGCTACACCTTC.

This rearrangement joins TRBV27 to TRBJ2-4, with D tentatively TRBD1 (6 bases). The CDR3 covers 16 residues. Germline lookup yields CDR1 MNHEY and CDR2 SMNVEV (reference sequence). Trimming cost V 1 base and J 0 bases, with 10 bases left between them. This CDR3 reads CASSLYDRLAKNIQYF. The CDR3 coding sequence is TGTGCCAGCAGTTTATATGACAGGTTAGCCAAAAACATTCAGTACTTC.

The CDR3 region has the DNA TGTGCCAGCTCATCGGGACAGGGAAACAATCAGCCCCAGCATTTT. Encoded protein: CASSSGQGNNQPQHF. J is TRBJ1-5 and V is TRBV18, with TRBD1 matching 9 bases. The V gene end was trimmed by 5 bases and the J gene end by 3 bases; junction bases not matched to a gene: 5. This CDR3 region has 15 residues. Germline-derived CDR1 and CDR2 are KGHSH and LQKENI. The full variable domain, its missing parts supplied by reference TRBV18 and TRBJ1-5, is NAGVMQNPRHLVRRRGQEARLRCSPMKGHSHVYWYRQLPEEGLKFMVYLQKENIIDESGMPKERFSAEFPKEGPSILRIQQVVRGDSAAYFCASSSGQGNNQPQHFGDGTRLSIL.

The chain combines TRBV5-1 with TRBJ2-1; 9 nucleotides align to TRBD2. The germline CDR1 and CDR2 sequences are SGHRS and YFSETQ. CDR3 size: 14 residues. V was pared by 1 base and J by 8 bases, with 4 bases of the junction left unmatched. The CDR3 here is CASSLRTSVDEQFF. CDR3 nucleotide sequence: TGCGCCAGCAGCTTGAGGACTAGCGTTGATGAGCAGTTCTTC.

The gene calls are TRBV30 and TRBJ1-6, with D possibly TRBD1 on 5 matching bases. The germline V gene has CDR1 GTSNPN and CDR2 SVGIG (reference sequence). V was shortened by 0 bases and J by 8 bases, with 8 bases between the two germline ends. CDR3 length: 13 residues. The CDR3, as DNA: TGTGCCTGGAGTGTACTAGGGGATTCACCCCTCCACTTT. Its translation is CAWSVLGDSPLHF.

The chain combines TRBV5-5 with TRBJ2-7, with D possibly matching TRBD2 (6 bases). Trimming took off 4 bases at V and 7 bases at J, with 18 bases between the two ends. The V gene's germline CDR1 is SGHKS and CDR2 YYEKEE (reference sequence). The CDR3 length is 14 residues. The CDR3 nucleotides read TGTGCCAGCAGCATACGGGACTCCCTGGGGGAGCAGTACTTC. Its protein product is CASSIRDSLGEQYF.

The chain has TRBV18 and TRBJ2-2, with D unclear. Germline CDR1 KGHSH, CDR2 LQKENI. The CDR3 covers 16 residues. V was cut by 2 bases and J by 0 bases, with 10 bases left in between. The CDR3 reads CASSPARQTNTGELFF. Written as DNA, the CDR3 is TGTGCCAGCTCACCAGCAAGACAAACGAACACCGGGGAGCTGTTTTTT.

The chain carries TRBV2 and TRBJ1-2; D may be TRBD1 (6 bases). The ends were cut back, 5 bases at V and 1 base at J, with 17 bases in the middle. Looked up from germline, CDR1 is SNHLY and CDR2 is FYNNEI. The CDR3 has 16 residues. CDR3 sequence (DNA): TGTGCCAGCAGTACTCCGACAGGACGACTTAACTATGGCTACACCTTC. This gives the protein CASSTPTGRLNYGYTF.

This chain connects TRBV7-9 to TRBJ2-7, with a tentative D call TRBD1 (6 bases). Germline V gene lookup returns CDR1 SEHNR and CDR2 FQNEAQ (reference sequence). CDR3 length: 15 residues. V was cut by 2 bases and J by 4 bases, with 15 bases left in between. The CDR3 nucleotides are TGTGCCAGCAGCTTATTCCAGGGGCTAGGGTACGAGCAGTACTTC. Protein product: CASSLFQGLGYEQYF. The whole variable domain, filled in from reference TRBV7-9 and TRBJ2-7, reads DTGVSQNPRHKITKRGQNVTFRCDPISEHNRLYWYRQTLGQGPEFLTYFQNEAQLEKSRLLSDRFSAERPKGSFSTLEIQRTEQGDSAMYLCASSLFQGLGYEQYFGPGTRLTVT.

The V and J genes are TRBV29-1 and TRBJ1-2; D unclear. Germline V gives CDR1 SQVTM, CDR2 ANQGSEA. CDR3 size: 14 residues. Deletions cut 5 bases from V and 4 bases from J, with 17 bases between. The CDR3 loop reads CSVRKGLGGYGYTF. CDR3 bases: TGCAGCGTTCGGAAGGGTCTGGGTGGCTATGGCTACACCTTC.